A selection of T cell receptor beta chains follows, all from one sample in a study of blood T cell repertoires in COVID-19. Produced via immunoSEQ multiplex PCR; TCRdb's table is partial and in-frame only. The data hold about 200,000 clones, with approximately 85% observed a single time. Material: peripheral blood. The receptor source for this set is a woman aged 80 or over with COVID-19, enrolled during active disease. Each CDR3 is given without its conserved first and last residue. D genes are given only for firm matches.

d_gene	v_gene	CDR3aa
TRBD2	TRBV28	ASRPRLADKTQY
TRBD1	TRBV19	ASGDSYEQY
TRBD1	TRBV3-1/TRBV3-2	ASSQFPPGQAYNEQY
NA	TRBV7-2	ASSSDSLNYGYT
TRBD1	TRBV18	ASSNRGGDTEAF
NA	TRBV19	ASSTRSRTDTQY
NA	TRBV10-3	AISPDYEQY
NA	TRBV7-2	ASSLYGYEQY
NA	TRBV24-1	ATSHPGRTDTQY
TRBD2	TRBV3-1/TRBV3-2	ASSQANRTSGRYNEQF
NA	TRBV19	ASTRQALGNTEAF
NA	TRBV18	ASSADYGGRTEAF
NA	TRBV19	ASKGGSTGQPQH
NA	TRBV5-4	ASSRGGETEAF
TRBD2	TRBV2	ASSEQAGLYEQY
NA	TRBV19	ASSDQAGANVLT
NA	TRBV6-5	ASRDRSTGELF
NA	TRBV28	ASSPAGGNEAF
NA	TRBV5-1	ASSLDTANYGYT
NA	TRBV9	ASSPNPTEPYEQY
TRBD2	TRBV5-1	ASSLGGMTSGQETQY
NA	TRBV3-1/TRBV3-2	ASSQQKGGYT
TRBD1	TRBV7-6	ASSLRNFDRGLSPLH
TRBD1	TRBV10-3	AIQGQQQETQY
NA	TRBV19	ASSTAGVSSPLH
NA	TRBV18	ASSPRGGNSPLH
NA	TRBV5-6	ASSFLNTEAF
TRBD1	TRBV18	ASSPLTGQGVHEQY
NA	TRBV10-1	ASNQGAGEQF
TRBD2	TRBV2	ASRALPAGGYNEQF
NA	TRBV30	AWSPLSNYGYT
NA	TRBV2	ASSDGQLLNTEAF
NA	TRBV4-1	ASSPPETNYGYT
NA	TRBV14	ASGPQTGPTEAF
NA	TRBV4-2	ASSRGNQGYEQF
NA	TRBV11-1	ASSSPRDYT
NA	TRBV6-4	ASRPGLNYGYT
TRBD2	TRBV7-8	ASSLGSGSLSSYNEQF
TRBD2	TRBV3-1/TRBV3-2	ASSPSGGLYEQY
NA	TRBV21-1	ASSKGGENYSNTGELF
TRBD1	TRBV5-6	ASSPAWDRVKNEQF
TRBD1	TRBV19	ASSAGTGRQIGQPQH
NA	TRBV14	ASSQDGNEQF
NA	TRBV2	ASSVGAEQF
NA	TRBV6-2/TRBV6-3	ASSYGHNVAQETQY
NA	TRBV29-1	SVEGRGLYEQY
TRBD1	TRBV5-1	ASSFGQATYEQY
NA	TRBV7-2	ASSLGDSRGNTIY